This record covers a single T cell receptor (beta chain). Its antigen is as yet unknown. TCRdb recomputed calls from the 5' RACE reads with MiXCR, one row per CDR3 protein. The sample records more than 650,000 distinct CDR3 sequences, approximately 12% being singletons. CDR3 length equals 14 residues. Germline CDR1 and CDR2: SNHLY and FYNNEI. Trimming took 4 bases from V and 11 from J; bases not matched to a gene: 7. These data come from a study of CD8 T cells in ankylosing spondylitis. Findings and limits, study-wide: The clones that were linked to disease were reported to be significantly enriched in matched synovial fluid samples from ankylosing spondylitis patients. Before this, some motif variants had been reported in reactive arthritis synovial fluid and blood. What seemed typical of ankylosing spondylitis blood was a TCR beta motif built from about eight highly homologous variants.

The sequence derives from a male donor with ankylosing spondylitis. V is TRBV2 and J is TRBJ2-7; 14 bases align to TRBD2. Sequencing was performed on blood, either unsorted or a sorted T cell fraction (not recorded which). The CDR3 sequence is CASSGRTSGGPKYF. The CDR3 DNA reads TGTGCCAGCAGTGGGAGGACTAGCGGGGGGCCCAAGTACTTC.